One sample yielded the 23 T cell receptor beta chains listed below, sequenced in a study of OX40 agonist ivuxolimab in advanced cancers. Method: immunoSEQ multiplex PCR; TCRdb's copy keeps in-frame clones and lacks some. The sample lists approximately 70,000 clones; about 94% were seen once. Here the sequenced sample was CD4+ or CD8+ T cells sorted from blood, taken in a trial of the OX40 agonist ivuxolimab. These receptors were collected from an adult with an advanced solid tumor such as melanoma, head and neck, liver or kidney cancer.

The chain couples TRBV19 to TRBJ1-1; a weak D match, TRBD1 (6 bases). V gave up 5 bases and J gave up 3 bases, with 16 bases separating them. The CDR3 consists of 15 residues. CDR1 and CDR2 (germline): LNHDA, SQIVND (reference sequence). The CDR3 loop is CASSEHRDGYTEAFF. The CDR3 region has the DNA TGTGCCAGTAGTGAACACAGGGACGGGTACACTGAAGCTTTCTTT.

The chain carries TRBV9 and TRBJ2-1; TRBD2 aligns across 11 bases. The ends lost 2 bases at V and 4 bases at J; junction bases unmatched: 2. This CDR3 spans 15 amino acids. Per the germline V gene, CDR1 is SGDLS and CDR2 is YYNGEE. This CDR3 reads CASSVGLAEYNEQFF. The CDR3 region has the DNA TGTGCCAGCAGCGTGGGACTAGCGGAATACAATGAGCAGTTCTTC.

The chain employs TRBV5-4 and TRBJ2-1, with 8 bases matching TRBD1. The V gene end was trimmed by 0 bases and the J gene end by 9 bases; junction bases not matched to a gene: 8. Germline loops: CDR1 SGHNT, CDR2 YYREEE (reference sequence). CDR3 length: 15 amino acids. The DNA for the CDR3 is TGTGCCAGCAGCTTGGCAGGGGGCACGGGTGGTGAGCAGTTCTTC. Translating it yields CASSLAGGTGGEQFF. The whole variable domain, filled in from reference TRBV5-4 and TRBJ2-1, reads ETGVTQSPTHLIKTRGQQVTLRCSSQSGHNTVSWYQQALGQGPQFIFQYYREEENGRGNFPPRFSGLQFPNYSSELNVNALELDDSALYLCASSLAGGTGGEQFFGPGTRLTVL.

The V call is TRBV6-1, the J call TRBJ1-2; D is ambiguous. Germline CDR1 reads MNHNS; CDR2 reads SASEGT. The CDR3 has 13 amino acids. Trimming removed 5 bases from V and 0 bases from J, with 7 bases in between. The CDR3, as DNA: TGTGCCAGCAGTTCAGTGGCTAACTATGGCTACACCTTC. This codes for CASSSVANYGYTF.

The chain links TRBV19 to TRBJ1-1; D remains unclear. The CDR3 extends over 13 amino acids. Trimming stripped 6 bases from V and 0 bases from J, with 8 bases between. The germline CDR1 and CDR2 sequences are LNHDA and SQIVND (reference sequence). For the CDR3, the DNA is TGTGCCAGTAGGAAGGGCCTGAACACTGAAGCTTTCTTT. Translating gives CASRKGLNTEAFF.

This clone was seen just once. The chain has TRBV19 and TRBJ2-5, with D maybe TRBD1 (6 bases). The ends were cut back, 2 bases at V and 4 bases at J, with 17 bases in the middle. This CDR3 has 16 amino acids. Germline V lookup: CDR1 LNHDA, CDR2 SQIVND (reference sequence). The CDR3 DNA reads as TGTGCCAGTAGTATAACAGGGTTTCACGTCCGAGAGACCCAGTACTTC. This translates into CASSITGFHVRETQYF.

This chain links TRBV19 with TRBJ1-5; 7 nucleotides match TRBD1. The CDR3 spans 14 residues. CDR1 and CDR2 (germline): LNHDA, SQIVND (reference sequence). V dropped 5 bases and J dropped 7; count of bases not matched to a gene: 8. CDR3 residues: CASSLDRVGQPQHF. DNA for the CDR3: TGTGCCAGTAGTCTCGACAGGGTTGGGCAGCCCCAGCATTTT.

This clone was picked up a small number of times. The rearrangement uses TRBV27 and TRBJ2-2; possible D gene TRBD2, 5 bases. Germline CDR1 MNHEY, CDR2 SMNVEV (reference sequence). There are 15 residues in the CDR3. Trimming stripped 3 bases from V and 0 bases from J, with 8 bases between. DNA for the CDR3: TGTGCCAGCAGTTTGGGAGCTTCGAACACCGGGGAGCTGTTTTTT. Its protein product is CASSLGASNTGELFF.

The rearrangement links TRBV19 to TRBJ2-1, with a tentative D call TRBD2 (6 bases). Germline values: CDR1 LNHDA, CDR2 SQIVND (reference sequence). This CDR3 comprises 13 residues. Trimming removed 4 bases from V and 9 bases from J, with 13 bases in between. Here the CDR3 reads CASSSTRDSEQFF. Written as DNA, the CDR3 is TGTGCCAGTAGTAGTACTAGGGACTCTGAGCAGTTCTTC.

The V call is TRBV5-5, the J call TRBJ1-5; tentatively, D is TRBD1 (6 bases). The V end lost 1 base, the J end lost 3 bases, and 11 bases lay between the germline ends. CDR3 length: 15 residues. CDR1 and CDR2 from the germline V gene are SGHKS and YYEKEE (reference sequence). CDR3 bases: TGTGCCAGCAGCTTGACCGGACAGCTCAATCAGCCCCAGCATTTT. Translating it yields CASSLTGQLNQPQHF.

The CDR3 loop is CASSPGQPGQPQHF. CDR3 coding DNA: TGTGCCAGCAGTCCCGGACAGCCTGGCCAGCCCCAGCATTTT. The V call is TRBV28, the J call TRBJ1-5; possibly TRBD1 for D (6 bases). The V end was cut by 5 bases, the J end by 7 bases, with 15 bases between. Looked up from germline, CDR1 is MDHEN and CDR2 is SYDVKM. CDR3 length equals 14 residues.

The chain joins TRBV7-7 to TRBJ1-3; no clear D gene. The CDR3 totals 15 residues. The germline V gene encodes CDR1 SSHAT and CDR2 FNYEAQ (reference sequence). Between the trimmed V and J ends, which lost 1 base and 4 bases, there was a span of 11 bases. The CDR3 DNA is TGTGCCAGCAGCTTAGGCCCGGAGGAAGGAAACACCATATATTTT. This gives the protein CASSLGPEEGNTIYF.

The chain has TRBV12-5 and TRBJ2-7; 9 bases line up with TRBD2. The CDR3 extends over 17 amino acids. The V gene's germline CDR1 is LGHNT and CDR2 FRNRAP. The CDR3 DNA reads TGTGCCTCCGGGACTAGCAGACACAAAGGACGATTCTACGAGCAGTACTTC. It encodes CASGTSRHKGRFYEQYF.

The rearrangement uses TRBV7-2 and TRBJ2-5, with D maybe TRBD1 (6 bases). V shed 4 bases and J shed 5 bases, with 17 bases lying between them. CDR1 is SGHTA, CDR2 FQGNSA, per germline. This CDR3 has 15 residues. In DNA, the CDR3 is TGTGCCAGCAGCTCTGGACAGCCCGGAGAGGAGACCCAGTACTTC. It is translated as CASSSGQPGEETQYF.

The J gene is TRBJ1-1, the V gene TRBV4-3; 9 nucleotides match TRBD1. CDR1 is LGHNA, CDR2 YSLEER, per germline. CDR3 size: 16 residues. Unmatched junction bases numbered 3, after V lost 1 base and J lost 0 bases. The CDR3 here is CASSQAGTGLNTEAFF. Written as DNA, the CDR3 is TGCGCCAGCAGCCAAGCCGGGACAGGGTTGAACACTGAAGCTTTCTTT.

The chain uses TRBV6-5 and TRBJ2-7; 7 nucleotides align to TRBD1. Germline CDR1 and CDR2: MNHEY and SVGAGI. The CDR3 contains 13 residues. V lost 2 bases, J lost 5 bases, and 3 bases stayed unmatched. The CDR3 DNA sequence: TGTGCCAGCAGTTACAACAGGGGCCACGAGCAGTACTTC. It yields the protein CASSYNRGHEQYF.

This chain joins TRBV19 and TRBJ2-2, with D possibly TRBD2 on 5 matching bases. V was trimmed by 3 bases and J by 0 bases, leaving 8 bases between them. Per germline, CDR1 LNHDA and CDR2 SQIVND (reference sequence). The CDR3 sequence is 15 residues long. The DNA of the CDR3 is TGTGCCAGTAGTATTAGCGACACGAACACCGGGGAGCTGTTTTTT. Its protein is CASSISDTNTGELFF. The whole variable domain, filled in from reference TRBV19 and TRBJ2-2, reads DGGITQSPKYLFRKEGQNVTLSCEQNLNHDAMYWYRQDPGQGLRLIYYSQIVNDFQKGDIAEGYSVSREKKESFPLTVTSAQKNPTAFYLCASSISDTNTGELFFGEGSRLTVL.

J is TRBJ2-1 and V is TRBV7-2, with D unresolved. The V gene's germline CDR1 is SGHTA and CDR2 FQGNSA. Trimming left V 2 bases short and J 6 bases short, with 8 bases between. The CDR3 runs to 13 residues. The CDR3 coding sequence is TGTGCCAGCAGCTTACGCTACCCCAATGAGCAGTTCTTC. It encodes CASSLRYPNEQFF.

V is TRBV7-2 and J is TRBJ2-6; 7 bases fit TRBD1. V trimming: 4 bases; J trimming: 0 bases; junction bases outside the gene matches: 9. The CDR3 runs 18 residues. Germline CDR1 and CDR2: SGHTA and FQGNSA. The CDR3 region has the DNA TGTGCCAGCAGCTCGAGAGGACAGGCCAGCTCTGGGGCCAACGTCCTGACTTTC. Amino acids: CASSSRGQASSGANVLTF.

The chain couples TRBV7-2 to TRBJ1-2; possible D gene TRBD1, 5 bases. Germline assignment: CDR1 SGHTA and CDR2 FQGNSA. V was shortened by 5 bases and J by 2 bases, with 12 bases between the two germline ends. The CDR3 has 14 residues. CDR3 protein: CASSPDSANYGYTF. CDR3 nucleotide sequence: TGTGCCAGCAGCCCTGACAGTGCGAACTATGGCTACACCTTC.

The chain carries TRBV7-9 and TRBJ1-2; tentative D call: TRBD1 (6 bases). With 2 bases removed from V and 8 bases from J, the gap between germline ends came to 15 bases. The germline V gene encodes CDR1 SEHNR and CDR2 FQNEAQ (reference sequence). CDR3 length: 14 residues. CDR3: CASSLLGGQEGYTF. DNA of the CDR3: TGTGCCAGCAGCTTATTGGGGGGGCAAGAGGGCTACACCTTC.

A single count supports this clone. The rearrangement joins TRBV18 to TRBJ1-1; D is perhaps TRBD1 (5 bases). Trimming took 2 bases from V and 3 from J, leaving 13 bases between them. Germline V lookup: CDR1 KGHSH, CDR2 LQKENI. This CDR3 region has 15 residues. In nucleotides, the CDR3 is TGTGCCAGCTCACCAAGGACAACAGAATACACTGAAGCTTTCTTT. This gives the protein CASSPRTTEYTEAFF.

V is TRBV27 and J is TRBJ2-1; 7 nucleotides line up with TRBD1. Germline-derived CDR1 and CDR2 are MNHEY and SMNVEV (reference sequence). The V gene end was trimmed by 5 bases and the J gene end by 1 base; junction bases not matched to a gene: 14. The CDR3 runs to 18 residues. CDR3 amino acids: CASSPQGSQAQSYNEQFF. CDR3 sequence (DNA): TGTGCCAGCAGTCCACAGGGGTCTCAAGCTCAATCCTACAATGAGCAGTTCTTC.